A single sample gave rise to the 10 T cell receptor beta chains below, sequenced in a study of CD8 T cells in Susac syndrome. Roughly 0.45 to 1 ug RNA was reverse transcribed with random hexamers. TCRdb redid the calling of the immunoSEQ multiplex PCR reads with MiXCR, one entry per CDR3 protein. The table lists 180,000 or so distinct CDR3 sequences, 90% to 95% of them singletons. Sequencing was carried out using CD4+ T cells from PBMCs. These receptors were obtained from a human donor with multiple sclerosis.

The chain combines TRBV12-3 or TRBV12-4 with TRBJ2-1; the D gene could be TRBD1 or TRBD2 (5 bases each). This CDR3 has 12 amino acids. Trimming shortened V by 6 bases and J by 12 bases, and 15 bases separated the two germline ends. CDR3 sequence reads: CASRPGPLGQFF. The CDR3 coding sequence is TGTGCCAGCAGGCCGGGACCGCTAGGGCAGTTCTTC.

V and J are TRBV11-1 and TRBJ2-2, with D unclear. Trimming took 10 bases from V and 3 from J, leaving 12 bases between them. CDR3 length: 13 residues. The germline V gene has CDR1 SGHAT and CDR2 FQDESV (reference sequence). Here the CDR3 DNA reads TGTGCCACCTCACTTCAGGACACCGGGGAGCTGTTTTTT. Residues: CATSLQDTGELFF.

The J gene is TRBJ2-2, the V gene TRBV30; D ambiguous. Trimming pared 1 base from V and 4 bases from J, leaving 10 bases between. This CDR3 is 14 amino acids long. The germline CDR1 and CDR2 sequences are GTSNPN and SVGIG (reference sequence). The CDR3 here is CAWSDPDTTGELFF. The CDR3 DNA sequence: TGTGCCTGGAGTGACCCCGACACCACCGGGGAGCTGTTTTTT.

V and J are TRBV20-1 and TRBJ1-1; 8 nucleotides agree with TRBD1. Losses at the gene ends were 6 bases for V and 10 bases for J; bases not matched to a gene: 10. Germline V gene lookup returns CDR1 DFQATT and CDR2 SNEGSKA (reference sequence). CDR3 length equals 12 residues. The CDR3 loop reads CSARQGRGSAFF. As DNA, the CDR3 is TGCAGTGCAAGACAGGGGAGAGGGTCAGCTTTCTTT.

CDR3 nucleotides: TGTGCCTGGAGTGTACTGGCCTACCGGGAGGCCGAGCAGTACTTC. Translated: CAWSVLAYREAEQYF. The J gene is TRBJ2-7, the V gene TRBV30; TRBD2 matches at 7 bases. CDR3 size: 15 residues. Losses at the gene ends were 0 bases for V and 6 bases for J; bases not matched to a gene: 11. In germline, CDR1 is GTSNPN, CDR2 SVGIG (reference sequence). Variable domain in full (rest from reference TRBV30 and TRBJ2-7): SQTIHQWPATLVQPVGSPLSLECTVEGTSNPNLYWYRQAAGRGLQLLFYSVGIGQISSEVPQNLSASRPQDRQFILSSKKLLLSDSGFYLCAWSVLAYREAEQYFGPGTRLTVT.

The CDR3 sequence is CASSGGDMNTEAFF. CDR3 DNA sequence: TGTGCCAGCAGCGGGGGGGATATGAACACTGAAGCTTTCTTT. This chain uses TRBV9 with TRBJ1-1; tentatively, D is TRBD1 (5 bases). V lost 3 bases, J lost 0 bases, and 9 bases lay in between. Per germline, CDR1 SGDLS and CDR2 YYNGEE. This CDR3 is 14 amino acids long.

CDR3 amino acids: CASSLGIAGGREQYF. The CDR3, as DNA: TGTGCCAGCAGCTTAGGAATAGCGGGAGGTAGAGAGCAGTACTTC. The chain recombines TRBV7-9 with TRBJ2-7; TRBD2 matches at 10 bases. The CDR3 contains 15 residues. The germline V gene has CDR1 SEHNR and CDR2 FQNEAQ (reference sequence). V shed 1 base, J shed 7 bases, and the junction held 7 bases outside the gene matches.

The chain has TRBV27 and TRBJ2-5; no clear D gene. Deletions cut 4 bases from V and 0 bases from J, with 12 bases between. CDR1 is MNHEY and CDR2 is SMNVEV in the germline V gene (reference sequence). The CDR3 contains 15 residues. As DNA, the CDR3 is TGTGCCAGCAGTTGGCACTGGGCTTACCAAGAGACCCAGTACTTC. It specifies CASSWHWAYQETQYF.

This chain uses TRBV3-1 with TRBJ2-3; D gene ambiguous. Per the germline V gene, CDR1 is LGHDT and CDR2 is YNNKEL (reference sequence). V was trimmed by 1 base and J by 6 bases, leaving 14 bases between them. This CDR3 has 15 residues. CDR3 sequence reads: CASSQVLEPGDTQYF. In DNA form, the CDR3 reads TGTGCCAGCAGCCAAGTTTTGGAGCCCGGGGATACGCAGTATTTT.

The chain has TRBV29-1 and TRBJ2-1; no definite D call. CDR3 length equals 12 residues. Looked up from germline, CDR1 is SQVTM and CDR2 is ANQGSEA. V was clipped by 7 bases and J by 7 bases, with 14 bases between them. The CDR3 nucleotides read TGCAGCGCCACGAAGGGTCGGAATGAGCAGTTCTTC. It translates to CSATKGRNEQFF.